Shown below are 8 T cell receptor beta chains from a single sample sequenced in a study of T-cell memory formation after mild COVID-19. TCRdb redid the calling of the 5' RACE reads with MiXCR, one entry per CDR3 protein. The sample includes about 29,000 distinct CDR3 sequences, 9.5% to 15% of them seen just once. What was sequenced was PBMCs or a T cell subset sorted from them (not recorded which). These receptors were collected from an adult woman who had mild COVID-19 (a few samples of this study predate the infection). Cell type and time point are not known.

This clonotype was picked up many times. The J gene is TRBJ2-2, the V gene TRBV24-1, with D hard to call. Germline CDR1 reads KGHDR; CDR2 reads SFDVKD. The V and J ends lost 0 bases and 0 bases respectively, with 13 bases between them. CDR3 length equals 18 residues. Written as DNA, the CDR3 is TGTGCCACCAGTGATTTGCGGAGAGACCTGACGAACACCGGGGAGCTGTTTTTT. This codes for CATSDLRRDLTNTGELFF.

This clonotype was seen at least ten times. The gene calls are TRBV2 and TRBJ1-2, with TRBD1 as a possible D gene (6 bases). The CDR3 is 12 residues long. V dropped 5 bases and J dropped 5 bases, with 9 bases sitting between them. Germline V gene data show CDR1 as SNHLY and CDR2 as FYNNEI. CDR3 amino acids: CASSLGQYGYTF. The CDR3 DNA reads as TGTGCCAGCAGTCTTGGACAGTATGGCTACACCTTC.

This clonotype was observed at least ten times. The rearrangement uses TRBV29-1 and TRBJ2-3; D is unclear. The germline CDR1 and CDR2 sequences are SQVTM and ANQGSEA. V lost 6 bases and J lost 2, with 12 bases in between. The CDR3 runs 13 residues. In DNA, the CDR3 is TGCAGCGTGAGGCTGACGGACACAGATACGCAGTATTTT. The encoded protein is CSVRLTDTDTQYF.

This clonotype was seen ten or more times. This chain connects TRBV7-9 to TRBJ2-7; D call uncertain. Germline CDR1 is SEHNR and CDR2 is FQNEAQ (reference sequence). Between the trimmed V and J ends, which lost 5 bases and 3 bases, there was a span of 14 bases. The CDR3 spans 14 residues. The CDR3: CASSPGSKIYEQYF. In nucleotides, the CDR3 is TGTGCCAGCAGCCCCGGGTCAAAGATCTACGAGCAGTACTTC. Using reference TRBV7-9 and TRBJ2-7 for the parts outside the CDR3, the full variable domain is DTGVSQNPRHKITKRGQNVTFRCDPISEHNRLYWYRQTLGQGPEFLTYFQNEAQLEKSRLLSDRFSAERPKGSFSTLEIQRTEQGDSAMYLCASSPGSKIYEQYFGPGTRLTVT.

The CDR3 coding sequence is TGTGCCAGCAGCTCCCGAGGGAGGGGGAATGAAGCTTTCTTT. Its protein is CASSSRGRGNEAFF. V is TRBV5-6 and J is TRBJ1-1; D might be TRBD1 (6 bases). Germline V gene data show CDR1 as SGHDT and CDR2 as YYEEEE. The CDR3 runs to 14 residues. Between the trimmed V and J ends, which lost 3 bases and 7 bases, there was a span of 16 bases.

This chain uses TRBV7-3 with TRBJ2-5; D call uncertain. The V gene lost 5 bases and the J gene lost 2 bases, with 9 bases spanning the gap. This CDR3 has 13 amino acids. From germline, CDR1 is SGHTA and CDR2 FQGTGA. This chain's CDR3 is CASSLMPQETQYF. In nucleotides, the CDR3 is TGTGCCAGCAGCCTGATGCCTCAAGAGACCCAGTACTTC.

As to this clonotype: A much larger clone lies a single base off, so this may be a read error. The chain is built from TRBV3-1 and TRBJ2-1; 7 bases are shared with TRBD2. There are 14 residues in the CDR3. The V gene's germline CDR1 is LGHDT and CDR2 YNNKEL (reference sequence). In DNA form, the CDR3 reads TGTGCCTGCAGCCAAGGAAGGAGGGAGGGGGAGCAGTTCTTC. Encoded protein: CACSQGRREGEQFF.

This clonotype was detected many times. The chain employs TRBV6-2 or TRBV6-3 and TRBJ2-5; the D gene is possibly TRBD2 (6 bases). The V end was cut by 7 bases, the J end by 9 bases, with 21 bases between. This CDR3 has 14 amino acids. Germline V lookup: CDR1 MNHEY, CDR2 SVGEGT. The CDR3 loop is CASTPGRPRGAQYF. CDR3 DNA sequence: TGTGCCAGCACTCCGGGCCGCCCGCGGGGAGCCCAGTACTTC.